The T cell receptor (beta chain) described here comes from a study of long-term antiretroviral therapy in people with HIV. Study-wide results and limits: Pre-ART expanded clones dominated the repertoire at every time point. Comparison with controls showed narrower CDR3 length ranges in HIV repertoires. An increase in diversity followed ART, yet levels stayed below transplant donor controls. Absence of data on ART adherence, viral resistance or therapy changes was noted.

Turning to this clone: No antigen is known for it.

Assay version v3.0 of immunoSEQ was used, and it was run at survey level. Profiled with immunoSEQ multiplex PCR; TCRdb holds only in-frame clones, not every one. This table has 30,000 to 40,000 clones, roughly four fifths appearing once. The clonotype originates from a man between 18 and 35 years old with HIV. The source was unsorted PBMCs, collected 1 year after starting antiretroviral therapy.

The CDR3 spells CASSQKPTESGDTQYF. The CDR3 DNA follows: TGCGCCAGCAGCCAAAAACCCACAGAGAGTGGAGATACGCAGTATTTT. The chain joins TRBV4-1 to TRBJ2-3, with D uncertain. Germline CDR1 is MGHRA and CDR2 is YSYEKL. Trimming stripped 2 bases from V and 5 bases from J, with 17 bases between. The CDR3 contains 16 residues.